This entry lists 2 T cell receptor beta chains sequenced from one sample in a study of Ad26.COV2.S vaccination and SARS-CoV-2 variants. Profiling relied on immunoSEQ multiplex PCR, and the TCRdb table lists in-frame clones only, not all of them. The sample includes around 420,000 clones, around 89% of them seen just once. Regarding treatment: some 19 received Ad26.COV2.S at low or high dose, single or two shots; 5 received placebo; per-sample allocation not given. Collection of samples fell on day 63 after the first vaccine or placebo injection. The material sequenced was peripheral blood, taken in a trial of Ad26.COV2.S vaccine versus placebo. The receptors were gathered from a person between 18 and 59 years old who received the Ad26.COV2.S COVID-19 vaccine or a placebo.

The DNA of the CDR3 is TGCGCCAGCAGATCCCCAGCCCGGGGGAAGGCCGCAGATACGCAGTATTTT. Translated: CASRSPARGKAADTQYF. V usage is TRBV5-1 and J usage is TRBJ2-3; the D gene is possibly TRBD2 (6 bases). The CDR3 is 17 amino acids. Germline CDR1 is SGHRS and CDR2 is YFSETQ. V was pared by 5 bases and J by 4 bases, with 23 bases between. Variable domain in full (rest from reference TRBV5-1 and TRBJ2-3): KAGVTQTPRYLIKTRGQQVTLSCSPISGHRSVSWYQQTPGQGLQFLFEYFSETQRNKGNFPGRFSGRQFSNSRSEMNVSTLELGDSALYLCASRSPARGKAADTQYFGPGTRLTVL.

Worth noting for this clone: One junction end does not reproduce the germline sequence, and a read error may be involved. The rearrangement joins TRBV7-9 to TRBJ1-2; D not resolved. This CDR3 is 14 amino acids long. Per germline, CDR1 SEHNR and CDR2 FQNEAQ (reference sequence). CDR3 nucleotides: TGTGCCAGCAGCATAGCGGGCCTTAACTATGGCTACACCTTC. Translation: CASSIAGLNYGYTF.